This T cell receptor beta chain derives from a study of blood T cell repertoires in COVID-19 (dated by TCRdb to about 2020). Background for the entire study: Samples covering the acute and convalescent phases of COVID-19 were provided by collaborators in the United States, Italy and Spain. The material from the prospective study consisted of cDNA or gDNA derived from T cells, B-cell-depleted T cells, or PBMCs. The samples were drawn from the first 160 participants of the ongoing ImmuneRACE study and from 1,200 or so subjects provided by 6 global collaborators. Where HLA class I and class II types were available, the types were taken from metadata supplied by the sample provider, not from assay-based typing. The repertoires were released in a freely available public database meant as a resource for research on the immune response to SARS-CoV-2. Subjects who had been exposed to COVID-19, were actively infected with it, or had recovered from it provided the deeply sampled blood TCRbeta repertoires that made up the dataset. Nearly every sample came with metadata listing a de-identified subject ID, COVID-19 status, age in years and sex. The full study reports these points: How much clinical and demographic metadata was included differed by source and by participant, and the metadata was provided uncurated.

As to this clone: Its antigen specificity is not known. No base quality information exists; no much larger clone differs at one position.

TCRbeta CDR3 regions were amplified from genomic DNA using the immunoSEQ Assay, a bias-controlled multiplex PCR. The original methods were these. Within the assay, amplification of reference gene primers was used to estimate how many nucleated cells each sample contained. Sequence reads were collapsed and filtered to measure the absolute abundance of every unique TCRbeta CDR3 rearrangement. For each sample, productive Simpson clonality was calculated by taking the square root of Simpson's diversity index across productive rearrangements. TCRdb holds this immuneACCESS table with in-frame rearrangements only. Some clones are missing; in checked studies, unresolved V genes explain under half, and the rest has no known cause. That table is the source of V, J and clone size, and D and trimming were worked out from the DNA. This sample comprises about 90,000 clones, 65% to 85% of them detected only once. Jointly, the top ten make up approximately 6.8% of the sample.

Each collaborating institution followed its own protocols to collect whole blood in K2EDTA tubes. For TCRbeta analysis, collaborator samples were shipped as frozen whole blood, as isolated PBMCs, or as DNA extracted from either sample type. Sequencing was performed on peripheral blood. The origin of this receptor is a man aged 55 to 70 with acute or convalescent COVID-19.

Read as DNA, the sequence is TGTGCCAGCAGCTTGGATGGCGGAGGGCAAGAGACCCAGTACTTC. Translated, it reads CASSLDGGGQETQYF. The chain is assembled from TRBV5-4 and TRBJ2-5, with TRBD2 as a weak D call on 6 bases. The V and J ends are trimmed by 0 bases and 2 bases, leaving 11 bases between them. Taken from cysteine to phenylalanine, the CDR3 has 15 residues. Here the CDR3 DNA is all that survives: 45 bases in frame from base 1. The germline V gene (reference sequence) supplies CDR1 SGHNT and CDR2 YYREEE.